The 13 T cell receptor beta chains given below trace back to one sample, sequenced in a study of T-cell memory formation after mild COVID-19 (dated by TCRdb to the early 2020s). The library was produced with 5' RACE. Reads for this sample came from an Illumina NovaSeq 6000. The public reads were reprocessed in TCRdb via fastp at Q25 and MiXCR, keeping in-frame beta chains. Every entry covers one CDR3 protein and lists the most common genes and DNA from its rows. The sample includes some 260,000 distinct CDR3 sequences, with approximately 16% observed a single time. Of the sample, 3.5% to 4% is held by the ten largest clones. Sequences were obtained from PBMCs or a T cell subset sorted from them (not recorded which). The receptors shown here come from a man aged 18 to 29 who had mild COVID-19 (a few samples of this study predate the infection). The sample titles of this study are shuffled in the database, so cell type and time point are left out; the donor was told from shared clones.

This clonotype was observed a handful of times. The CDR3 sequence: CASSFGRTEAFF. The CDR3 DNA reads TGTGCCAGCAGCTTTGGGCGCACTGAAGCTTTCTTT. V usage is TRBV11-2 and J usage is TRBJ1-1; no reliable D call. This CDR3 contains 12 residues. Trimming took off 3 bases at V and 4 bases at J, with 6 bases between the two ends. Germline V CDR1 and CDR2: SGHAT, FQNNGV.

This clonotype showed up just a few times. This chain joins TRBV6-6 and TRBJ2-5; 7 bases are shared with TRBD2. There are 14 residues in the CDR3. Trimming removed 4 bases from V and 5 bases from J; junction bases left unmatched: 7. Germline lookup yields CDR1 MNHNY and CDR2 SVGAGI (reference sequence). The CDR3 DNA reads TGTGCCAGCAGTTCGAGCAGCGGGGCGGAGACCCAGTACTTC. It encodes CASSSSSGAETQYF.

The V and J genes are TRBV7-2 and TRBJ1-2; D gene unclear. Trimming removed 1 base from V and 8 bases from J, with 11 bases in between. This CDR3 has 13 amino acids. Germline values: CDR1 SGHTA, CDR2 FQGNSA. The CDR3 spells CASSLGSGRGYTF. The CDR3 bases are TGTGCCAGCAGCTTAGGGTCGGGGAGGGGCTACACCTTC.

The CDR3 region has the DNA TGTGCCAGCAGCATCCCCTATGGGGACAGGGGCGTCTACGAGCAGTACTTC. Translation gives CASSIPYGDRGVYEQYF. The chain uses TRBV5-4 and TRBJ2-7, with 10 bases that match TRBD1. Germline V gene sequence: CDR1 SGHNT, CDR2 YYREEE (reference sequence). With 4 bases clipped from V and 3 bases from J, the junction kept 13 bases outside the gene matches. The CDR3 has 17 residues.

The genes are TRBV12-3 or TRBV12-4 and TRBJ2-5; D remains unclear. The CDR3 consists of 13 residues. The V end lost 3 bases, the J end lost 5 bases, and 10 bases lay between the germline ends. CDR3 bases: TGTGCCAGCAGTTTGATAAGGAGTGAGACCCAGTACTTC. This encodes CASSLIRSETQYF.

The V call is TRBV6-2 or TRBV6-3, the J call TRBJ2-1, with D tentatively TRBD2 (7 bases). The CDR3 consists of 15 residues. With 4 bases removed from V and 3 bases from J, the gap between germline ends came to 13 bases. The germline V gene has CDR1 MNHEY and CDR2 SVGEGT. CDR3 sequence: CASSSAGASYNEQFF. Here the CDR3 DNA reads TGTGCCAGCAGTTCGGCGGGGGCTAGCTACAATGAGCAGTTCTTC.

V usage is TRBV3-1 and J usage is TRBJ1-5, with D maybe TRBD1 (5 bases). Germline assignment: CDR1 LGHDT and CDR2 YNNKEL (reference sequence). The CDR3 sequence is 16 residues long. The V gene lost 1 base and the J gene lost 0 bases, with 10 bases spanning the gap. The CDR3 reads CASSQGGHLSNQPQHF. CDR3 bases: TGTGCCAGCAGCCAAGGAGGACACCTTAGCAATCAGCCCCAGCATTTT.

In its sample, this clonotype was seen a few times. This chain joins TRBV20-1 and TRBJ1-1; D ambiguous. The V gene's germline CDR1 is DFQATT and CDR2 SNEGSKA (reference sequence). There are 14 residues in the CDR3. Trimming stripped 1 base from V and 3 bases from J, with 12 bases between. The CDR3 DNA sequence: TGCAGTGCTAGAGTCGGAGGGAGGGACACTGAAGCTTTCTTT. Translated, it gives CSARVGGRDTEAFF.

This clonotype turned up a few times. This chain connects TRBV3-1 to TRBJ2-1; the match to TRBD1 covers 11 bases. V gave up 0 bases and J gave up 6 bases; unmatched junction bases: 4. Per the germline V gene, CDR1 is LGHDT and CDR2 is YNNKEL (reference sequence). The CDR3 sequence is 16 residues long. This CDR3 is CASSQDSGTGGNEQFF. The CDR3 DNA is TGTGCCAGCAGCCAAGACTCCGGGACAGGGGGCAATGAGCAGTTCTTC.

This clonotype has only a few counts. The chain employs TRBV9 and TRBJ2-7, with D possibly being TRBD1 (5 bases). This CDR3 contains 13 residues. The V gene's germline CDR1 is SGDLS and CDR2 YYNGEE. V gave up 0 bases and J gave up 4 bases, with 8 bases separating them. The CDR3 DNA reads TGTGCCAGCAGCGTAGGGGGCCGGTACGAGCAGTACTTC. This gives the protein CASSVGGRYEQYF.

This clonotype was recorded a few times. The J gene is TRBJ2-5, the V gene TRBV4-1, with TRBD1 matching 7 bases. V trimming: 4 bases; J trimming: 1 base; junction bases outside the gene matches: 9. CDR1 MGHRA and CDR2 YSYEKL come from the germline V gene. The CDR3 covers 16 residues. The CDR3 sequence: CASSRTNRDSQETQYF. The CDR3 coding sequence is TGCGCCAGCAGCCGAACGAACCGGGACAGCCAAGAGACCCAGTACTTC.

This clonotype has more than one count but fewer than ten. V usage is TRBV4-1 and J usage is TRBJ2-4, with 7 positions matching TRBD2. The CDR3 extends over 16 amino acids. V lost 1 base to trimming and J lost 3 bases; unmatched junction nucleotides: 6. Germline-derived CDR1 and CDR2 are MGHRA and YSYEKL. CDR3 amino acids: CASSQVGRGGKNIQYF. CDR3 DNA: TGCGCCAGCAGCCAAGTCGGGCGCGGGGGCAAAAACATTCAGTACTTC.

This clonotype was detected a few times. The chain employs TRBV6-6 and TRBJ1-1, with no clear D. Germline CDR1 reads MNHNY; CDR2 reads SVGAGI (reference sequence). Trimming pared 5 bases from V and 0 bases from J, leaving 7 bases between. The CDR3 contains 13 residues. In DNA form, the CDR3 reads TGTGCCAGCAGTGCCACAATGAACACTGAAGCTTTCTTT. Translating it yields CASSATMNTEAFF.